The table lists the clone carrying this T cell receptor (beta chain) with many counts. This entry belongs to a study of identical twins. TCRdb redid the calling of the 5' RACE reads with MiXCR, one entry per CDR3 protein. The sample includes over 500,000 distinct CDR3 sequences, roughly 21% of them seen just once. V lost 1 base and J 8 bases, leaving 5 bases between the germline ends. This CDR3 spans 11 amino acids. The same data also contributed to another study, on T cells expressing NK-cell markers. This second study notes: One of eight sequenced donors was HCMV-seronegative; the other seven were seropositive. There were a handful of donors in whom these clonotypes also led the CD3+CD56-NKG2C+ fraction. Nothing established the HCMV specificity of expanded NKG2C+ T cell clones.

This sequence joins TRBV12-3 or TRBV12-4 and TRBJ1-2; D is ambiguous. The sample comprised CD4+ T cells sorted from blood. The TCR sequence derives from a woman younger than 30 in good health. The DNA of the CDR3 is TGTGCCAGCAGTTTAGGGGAAGGCTACACCTTC. It encodes CASSLGEGYTF.